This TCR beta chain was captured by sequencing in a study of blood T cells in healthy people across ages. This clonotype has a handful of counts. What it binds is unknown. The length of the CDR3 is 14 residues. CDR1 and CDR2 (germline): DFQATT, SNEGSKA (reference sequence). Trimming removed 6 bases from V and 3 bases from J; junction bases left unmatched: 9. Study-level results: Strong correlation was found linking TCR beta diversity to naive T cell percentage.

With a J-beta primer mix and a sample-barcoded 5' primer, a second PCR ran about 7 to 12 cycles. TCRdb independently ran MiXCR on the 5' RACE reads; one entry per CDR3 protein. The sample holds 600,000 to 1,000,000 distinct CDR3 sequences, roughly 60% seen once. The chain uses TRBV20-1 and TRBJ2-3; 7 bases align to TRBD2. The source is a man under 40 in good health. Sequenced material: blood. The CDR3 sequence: CSAMSGGVTDTQYF. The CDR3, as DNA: TGCAGTGCCATGAGTGGGGGGGTTACAGATACGCAGTATTTT.